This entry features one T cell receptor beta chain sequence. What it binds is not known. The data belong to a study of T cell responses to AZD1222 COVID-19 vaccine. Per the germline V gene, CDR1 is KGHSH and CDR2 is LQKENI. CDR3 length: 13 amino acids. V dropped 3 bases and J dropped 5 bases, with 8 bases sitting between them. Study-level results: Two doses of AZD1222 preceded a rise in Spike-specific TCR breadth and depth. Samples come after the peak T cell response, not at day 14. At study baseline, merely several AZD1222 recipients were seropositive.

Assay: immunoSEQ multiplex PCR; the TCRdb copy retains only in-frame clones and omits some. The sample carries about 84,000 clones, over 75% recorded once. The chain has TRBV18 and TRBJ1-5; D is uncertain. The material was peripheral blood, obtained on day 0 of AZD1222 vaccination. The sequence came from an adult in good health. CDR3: CASSPSSDQPQHF. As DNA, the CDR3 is TGTGCCAGCTCACCTTCGAGCGATCAGCCCCAGCATTTT. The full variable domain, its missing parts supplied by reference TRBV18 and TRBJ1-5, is NAGVMQNPRHLVRRRGQEARLRCSPMKGHSHVYWYRQLPEEGLKFMVYLQKENIIDESGMPKERFSAEFPKEGPSILRIQQVVRGDSAAYFCASSPSSDQPQHFGDGTRLSIL.